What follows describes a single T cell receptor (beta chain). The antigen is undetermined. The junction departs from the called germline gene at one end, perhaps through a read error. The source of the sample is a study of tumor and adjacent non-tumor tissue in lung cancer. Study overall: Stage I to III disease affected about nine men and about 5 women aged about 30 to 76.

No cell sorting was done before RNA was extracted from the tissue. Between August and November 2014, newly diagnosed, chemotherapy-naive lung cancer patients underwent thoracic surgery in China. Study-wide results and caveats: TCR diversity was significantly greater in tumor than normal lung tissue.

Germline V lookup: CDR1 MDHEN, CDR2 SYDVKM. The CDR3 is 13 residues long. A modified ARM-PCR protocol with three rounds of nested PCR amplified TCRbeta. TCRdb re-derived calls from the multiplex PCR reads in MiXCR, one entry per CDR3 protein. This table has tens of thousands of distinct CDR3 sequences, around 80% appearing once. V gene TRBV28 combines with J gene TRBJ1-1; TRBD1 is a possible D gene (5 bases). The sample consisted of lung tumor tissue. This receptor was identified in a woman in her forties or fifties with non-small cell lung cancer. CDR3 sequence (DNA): TGTGCCAGCAGTCAGGAGGGGAACAGTGAAGCTTTCTTT. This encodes CASSQEGNSEAFF.